This is a list of T cell receptor beta chains from one sample in a study of human T cells and chemical hapten exposure. Each CDR3 protein gets one entry after TCRdb re-called the RACE reads with MiXCR. The repertoire consists of a few hundred thousand distinct CDR3 sequences, with around 6% occurring once and the leading ten covering around 6.1%. This specimen consisted of whole blood, obtained in connection with sensitization to the hapten diphenylcyclopropenone (DPC). The source of these receptors is a woman aged 18-29 years with alopecia areata. Some clones in this sample may be carry-over from other donors' samples. CDR3s include the opening cysteine and the closing phenylalanine or tryptophan. A D gene is named only where the DNA matches it firmly. Expanded clones are given a class, and other clones once, few, many or no size at all.

j_call d_call v_call clone_size cdr3_nt cdr3_aa
TRBJ2-5 TRBD1 TRBV29-1 . TGCAGCGTCGTCGGGACAGAAGAGACCCAGTACTTC CSVVGTEETQYF
TRBJ2-7 . TRBV15 few TGTGCCACCAGCATGGGGGGTCCCGACAGCGAGCAGTACTTC CATSMGGPDSEQYF
TRBJ2-5 . TRBV7-2 few TGTGCCAGCAGCTTCATCGAGACCCAGTACTTC CASSFIETQYF
TRBJ1-6 . TRBV12-3/TRBV12-4 many TGTGCCAGCAGTCCGCCGGGACGCACCTCACCCCTCCACTTT CASSPPGRTSPLHF
TRBJ1-3 TRBD1 TRBV12-3/TRBV12-4 many TGTGCCAGCAGTTTCCTGGACAGGGCAAACACCATATATTTT CASSFLDRANTIYF
TRBJ2-1 . TRBV20-1 few TGCAGTGCTAGCAGTGGCCCTTCATACAATGAGCAGTTCTTC CSASSGPSYNEQFF
TRBJ2-1 . TRBV6-6 . TGTGCCAGCAGCTCACAACCCGGGGGAATAGTTGGCAATGAGCAGTTCTTC CASSSQPGGIVGNEQFF
TRBJ2-3 . TRBV9 many TGTGCCAGCAGCCGTCCTGAAGAGGACGGCACAGATACGCAGTATTTT CASSRPEEDGTDTQYF
TRBJ1-6 . TRBV28 few TGTGCCAGCAGTCCTCCGGGGCCGAATTCACCCCTCCACTTT CASSPPGPNSPLHF
TRBJ2-6 . TRBV4-2 . TGTGCCAGCAGCCAAGAATCCGGTACAGGGTCGGTTGGGGCCAACGTCCTGACTTTC CASSQESGTGSVGANVLTF
TRBJ2-7 . TRBV28 . TGTGCCAGCAGCTCTCCGGACGGACGCTCCTACGAGCAGTACTTC CASSSPDGRSYEQYF
TRBJ1-5 . TRBV18 many TGTGCCAGCTCACCATCGGATACCCAAGGGCAATTCAATCAGCCCCAGCATTTT CASSPSDTQGQFNQPQHF
TRBJ1-1 . TRBV20-1 . TGCAGTGCTAGTATTTTACGGGGAAACACTGAAGCTTTCTTT CSASILRGNTEAFF
TRBJ2-3 TRBD1 TRBV2 many TGTGCCAGCAGTGAAGCCAGGGGGCGCCCAGATACGCAGTATTTT CASSEARGRPDTQYF
TRBJ2-1 TRBD2 TRBV6-6 . TGTGCCAGCAGTTCGAGACTAGCGGGGGGGCCAACCCAGTTCTTC CASSSRLAGGPTQFF
TRBJ2-3 . TRBV2 few TGTGCCAGCAGCGGAGAGTTGAACACAGATACGCAGTATTTT CASSGELNTDTQYF
TRBJ1-5 . TRBV7-9 many TGTGCCAGCAGCGGTGAAGGTCAGCCCCAGCATTTT CASSGEGQPQHF
TRBJ1-5 TRBD1 TRBV6-2/TRBV6-3 . TGTGCCAGCAGTCCACCCATAACAGGGGTAAACTATCAGCCCCAGCATTTT CASSPPITGVNYQPQHF
TRBJ1-4 . TRBV6-5 few TGTGCCAGCAGTTACCGTCTCGAGGAAAAACTGTTTTTT CASSYRLEEKLFF
TRBJ1-5 TRBD1 TRBV19 few TGTGCCAGTAGTGTACCACGGACAGGGGGACGCAATCAGCCCCAGCATTTT CASSVPRTGGRNQPQHF
TRBJ2-1 TRBD2 TRBV5-1 few TGCGCCAGCAGCTTGGCGCCTAGCGGGGGGGCAAATGAGCAGTTCTTC CASSLAPSGGANEQFF
TRBJ1-5 . TRBV29-1 few TGCAGCGTACGCGGTGGGGGGGATCAGCCCCAGCATTTT CSVRGGGDQPQHF
TRBJ2-3 . TRBV11-2 few TGTGCCAGCAGCTTCGAGGGGTACACAGATACGCAGTATTTT CASSFEGYTDTQYF
TRBJ1-1 TRBD1 TRBV18 few TGTGCCAGCTCAGCGACAGGGGGCCACACTGAAGCTTTCTTT CASSATGGHTEAFF
TRBJ1-3 . TRBV21-1 . TGTGCCAGCAGCACCGAACAACGGACAGGTGGAAACACCATATATTTT CASSTEQRTGGNTIYF